This T cell receptor beta chain derives from a study of blood T cell repertoires in COVID-19. The assay was immunoSEQ multiplex PCR, and TCRdb's table has in-frame clones only and misses some. The sample lists a few hundred thousand clones; more than 75% were seen once. The sequence derives from a human donor in a cohort sampled during active COVID-19. The specimen sequenced was peripheral blood.

In DNA form, the CDR3 reads TGTGCCAGCAGCTTAGATCGGGCTAGCGGGAGGAATACGCAGTATTTT. Protein sequence: CASSLDRASGRNTQYF. The J gene is TRBJ2-3, the V gene TRBV7-2, with TRBD2 matching over 11 bases. Per germline, CDR1 SGHTA and CDR2 FQGNSA. V dropped 1 base and J dropped 7; count of bases not matched to a gene: 7. The length of the CDR3 is 16 residues. The variable domain in full, with the rest retrieved from reference TRBV7-2 and TRBJ2-3, is GAGVSQSPSNKVTEKGKDVELRCDPISGHTALYWYRQSLGQGLEFLIYFQGNSAPDKSGLPSDRFSAERTGGSVSTLTIQRTQQEDSAVYLCASSLDRASGRNTQYFGPGTRLTVL.